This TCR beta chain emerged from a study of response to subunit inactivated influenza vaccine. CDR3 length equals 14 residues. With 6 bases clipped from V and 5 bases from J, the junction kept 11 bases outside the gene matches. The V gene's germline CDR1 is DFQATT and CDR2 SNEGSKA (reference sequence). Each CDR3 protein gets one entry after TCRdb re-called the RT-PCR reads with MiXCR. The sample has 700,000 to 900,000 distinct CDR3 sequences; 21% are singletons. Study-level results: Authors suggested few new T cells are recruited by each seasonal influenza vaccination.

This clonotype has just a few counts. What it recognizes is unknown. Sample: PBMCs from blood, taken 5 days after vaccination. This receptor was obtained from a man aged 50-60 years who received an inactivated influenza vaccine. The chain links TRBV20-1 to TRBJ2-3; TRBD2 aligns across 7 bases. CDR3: CSAAWVGRGDTQYF. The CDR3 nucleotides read TGCAGTGCGGCGTGGGTTGGGAGGGGAGATACGCAGTATTTT.